Listed here are 15 T cell receptor beta chains from one sample, sequenced in a study of shared clonotypes between healthy human individuals. Some clones are missing from TCRdb's copy, which holds only in-frame ones; the method was immunoSEQ multiplex PCR. The table has 1.6 million or so clones, roughly 95% seen once. Sequences were obtained from naive CD4+ T cells sorted from blood. Subset noted: CD45RA+ positively selected. The receptors derive from a young man in good health.

The rearrangement uses TRBV5-6 and TRBJ2-5, with a weak D call TRBD1 (5 bases). Germline assignment: CDR1 SGHDT and CDR2 YYEEEE. Between the trimmed V and J ends, which lost 1 base and 4 bases, there was a span of 17 bases. CDR3 size: 16 residues. In DNA, the CDR3 is TGTGCCAGCAGCTTGAGAAGGGGCAGGATAGCAGAGACCCAGTACTTC. Its protein product is CASSLRRGRIAETQYF.

This clone is a singleton in its sample. This rearrangement joins TRBV28 to TRBJ1-2; D call uncertain. This CDR3 region has 13 residues. Deletions cut 5 bases from V and 3 bases from J, with 10 bases between. CDR1 and CDR2 (germline): MDHEN, SYDVKM. The CDR3 protein is CASSPGSDYGYTF. In DNA, the CDR3 is TGTGCCAGCAGTCCGGGGAGCGACTATGGCTACACCTTC.

The genes are TRBV15 and TRBJ1-3; weak D call: TRBD1 (6 bases). There are 16 residues in the CDR3. CDR1 is LNHNV and CDR2 is YYDKDF in the germline V gene (reference sequence). V was cut by 3 bases and J by 0 bases, with 12 bases left in between. The CDR3 loop reads CATSRGWGASGNTIYF. CDR3 DNA sequence: TGTGCCACCAGCAGGGGTTGGGGGGCCTCTGGAAACACCATATATTTT.

The chain joins TRBV7-9 to TRBJ2-6, with 7 bases aligning to TRBD2. V shed 5 bases and J 4 bases; nucleotides not matched to a gene: 11. Germline CDR1 is SEHNR and CDR2 is FQNEAQ (reference sequence). The CDR3 is 17 residues long. CDR3: CASSPRGRGSGANVLTF. CDR3 bases: TGTGCCAGCAGCCCCCGAGGGAGGGGCTCGGGGGCCAACGTCCTGACTTTC.

The J gene is TRBJ2-7, the V gene TRBV11-3, with TRBD1 as a possible D gene (5 bases). Per the germline V gene, CDR1 is SGHNT and CDR2 is YENEEA. The CDR3 extends over 13 amino acids. Trimming left V 7 bases short and J 3 bases short, with 13 bases between. The CDR3 protein is CASTTGQSYEQYF. The CDR3 DNA follows: TGTGCCAGCACAACTGGACAAAGCTACGAGCAGTACTTC.

The CDR3 spells CASSLRPADTQYF. For the CDR3, the DNA is TGTGCCAGCAGCCTCCGTCCGGCAGATACGCAGTATTTT. The V call is TRBV7-2, the J call TRBJ2-3; no clear D. Germline values: CDR1 SGHTA, CDR2 FQGNSA. The germline V and J ends were trimmed by 5 bases and 4 bases, with 10 bases remaining between them. The CDR3 has 13 residues.

This chain joins TRBV9 and TRBJ2-3, with 8 bases fitting TRBD2. This CDR3 has 15 residues. Germline trimming cut 2 bases from V and 2 bases from J; bases unmatched to any gene: 4. Germline CDR1 reads SGDLS; CDR2 reads YYNGEE. For the CDR3, the DNA is TGTGCCAGCAGCGTCAGCGGGAGTTTCACAGATACGCAGTATTTT. Translated, it gives CASSVSGSFTDTQYF.

The chain joins TRBV12-5 to TRBJ2-1; weak D call: TRBD2 (6 bases). This CDR3 has 14 amino acids. CDR1 and CDR2 from the germline V gene are LGHNT and FRNRAP. Trimming removed 5 bases from V and 9 bases from J, with 17 bases in between. This chain's CDR3 is CASGTPALASEQFF. In DNA form, the CDR3 reads TGTGCTAGTGGTACACCAGCTCTAGCGAGTGAGCAGTTCTTC.

As concerns this clone: This CDR3 is also generated by other DNA sequences in the sample. The chain joins TRBV28 to TRBJ2-7; 13 bases match TRBD2. V dropped 11 bases and J dropped 4; count of bases not matched to a gene: 5. CDR1 and CDR2 (germline): MDHEN, SYDVKM. The CDR3 is 13 residues long. The CDR3 is CAGRTSGSYEQYF. The CDR3 DNA follows: TGTGCCGGAAGGACTAGCGGGAGTTACGAGCAGTACTTC.

The rearrangement uses TRBV7-6 and TRBJ1-1; D gene ambiguous. The CDR3 covers 12 residues. CDR1 is SGHVS, CDR2 FNYEAQ, per germline. Trimming took off 5 bases at V and 7 bases at J, with 11 bases between the two ends. CDR3 bases: TGTGCCAGCAGCCCCGGGGTAGGTGAAGCTTTCTTT. This sequence encodes CASSPGVGEAFF. The full variable domain, rest sourced from reference TRBV7-6 and TRBJ1-1, is GAGVSQSPRYKVTKRGQDVALRCDPISGHVSLYWYRQALGQGPEFLTYFNYEAQQDKSGLPNDRFSAERPEGSISTLTIQRTEQRDSAMYRCASSPGVGEAFFGQGTRLTVV.

This sequence joins TRBV5-1 and TRBJ2-3, with 9 nucleotides matching TRBD2. The CDR3 is 19 residues long. J lost 5 bases, V lost 4 bases, and 20 bases had no gene match. CDR1 and CDR2 from the germline V gene are SGHRS and YFSETQ. DNA of the CDR3: TGCGCCAGCAGCCAAGAGCCACGACTTAGCGGGAGTTTCAGAGATACGCAGTATTTT. It is translated as CASSQEPRLSGSFRDTQYF.

The J gene is TRBJ2-1, the V gene TRBV5-1, with 8 nucleotides matching TRBD2. The CDR3 is 13 amino acids. The germline V gene encodes CDR1 SGHRS and CDR2 YFSETQ. V trimming: 0 bases; J trimming: 15 bases; junction bases outside the gene matches: 8. CDR3 residues: CASSLDRAGASFF. CDR3 DNA sequence: TGCGCCAGCAGCTTGGATCGAGCGGGAGCTTCGTTCTTC.

Regarding this clone: Other nucleotide sequences from this sample produce the same CDR3. The rearrangement joins TRBV28 to TRBJ2-3; D is unresolved. Germline V CDR1 and CDR2: MDHEN, SYDVKM. The CDR3 consists of 14 residues. The V and J ends lost 3 bases and 2 bases respectively, with 9 bases between them. The CDR3 sequence: CASSFAGNTDTQYF. Here the CDR3 DNA reads TGTGCCAGCAGTTTCGCCGGAAACACAGATACGCAGTATTTT.

The chain couples TRBV4-1 to TRBJ2-3; 9 bases agree with TRBD2. CDR3 length: 17 amino acids. Germline CDR1 MGHRA, CDR2 YSYEKL. After removal of 0 bases from V and 5 bases from J, the junction contained 9 bases not matched to a gene. The chain's CDR3 is CASSQDRSSGIIDTQYF. CDR3 in DNA: TGCGCCAGCAGCCAAGATCGGTCTAGCGGGATTATAGATACGCAGTATTTT.

This rearrangement joins TRBV11-2 to TRBJ2-7; D might be TRBD2 (6 bases). The CDR3 runs 18 residues. Trimming stripped 2 bases from V and 0 bases from J, with 20 bases between. Per the germline V gene, CDR1 is SGHAT and CDR2 is FQNNGV. CDR3 in DNA: TGTGCCAGCAGCTTAAGGGCTGGACTACCGGCTCACTCCTACGAGCAGTACTTC. Amino acid sequence: CASSLRAGLPAHSYEQYF.